Presented here are 30 T cell receptor beta chains from one specimen sequenced in a study of T cell changes during pregnancy in multiple sclerosis. The protocol was immunoSEQ multiplex PCR, while the TCRdb copy is restricted to in-frame clones and leaves out a portion. The sample includes around 33,000 clones, around 92% of them seen just once. Here the sequenced sample was CD4+ T cells from peripheral blood mononuclear cells, taken after pregnancy. The receptors were gathered from a female donor with multiple sclerosis, enrolled in a pregnancy study.

This chain connects TRBV5-4 to TRBJ2-7; TRBD1 is a possible D gene (6 bases). Trimming took off 4 bases at V and 3 bases at J, with 17 bases between the two ends. The CDR3 spans 15 residues. Germline V gives CDR1 SGHNT, CDR2 YYREEE (reference sequence). The CDR3 region has the DNA TGTGCCAGCAGCCCGACAGGTCGCAAGAGCTACGAGCAGTACTTC. It specifies CASSPTGRKSYEQYF.

V gene TRBV15 combines with J gene TRBJ1-2; tentatively, D is TRBD1 (6 bases). V was trimmed by 4 bases and J by 4 bases, leaving 16 bases between them. Germline V gene lookup returns CDR1 LNHNV and CDR2 YYDKDF (reference sequence). The CDR3 consists of 15 residues. The chain's CDR3 is CATSKRPDSFYGYTF. CDR3 bases: TGTGCCACCAGCAAACGCCCGGACAGTTTCTATGGCTACACCTTC.

J is TRBJ2-7 and V is TRBV5-1, with 7 bases matching TRBD2. V was clipped by 4 bases and J by 3 bases; unmatched bases: 7. This CDR3 has 14 amino acids. Germline-derived CDR1 and CDR2 are SGHRS and YFSETQ. The CDR3 protein is CASSPSGGDYEQYF. For the CDR3, the DNA is TGCGCCAGCAGCCCGTCGGGGGGAGACTACGAGCAGTACTTC.

The chain has TRBV7-2 and TRBJ2-5, with TRBD1 identical over 9 bases. This CDR3 has 15 amino acids. Germline-derived CDR1 and CDR2 are SGHTA and FQGNSA. The J segment lost 4 bases and the V segment lost 5 bases, leaving 8 bases of the junction unmatched. CDR3 region: CASSQGTGSRETQYF. The CDR3, as DNA: TGTGCCAGCAGCCAAGGGACAGGGTCCCGAGAGACCCAGTACTTC.

V and J are TRBV11-3 and TRBJ1-1, with 8 bases that match TRBD1. Germline V CDR1 and CDR2: SGHNT, YENEEA. The ends lost 1 base at V and 1 base at J; junction bases unmatched: 2. This CDR3 is built from 15 residues. This CDR3 is CASSLGGTGNTEAFF. In DNA, the CDR3 is TGTGCCAGCAGCTTAGGGGGGACAGGGAACACTGAAGCTTTCTTT.

This chain joins TRBV19 and TRBJ2-2; TRBD1 matches 7 bases. J was trimmed by 3 bases and V by 4 bases; bases with no gene match: 5. The CDR3 totals 15 residues. Per the germline V gene, CDR1 is LNHDA and CDR2 is SQIVND (reference sequence). The CDR3 loop is CASSTDRAYTGELFF. The CDR3, as DNA: TGTGCCAGTAGTACCGACAGGGCCTACACCGGGGAGCTGTTTTTT. Full variable domain (rest looked up from reference TRBV19 and TRBJ2-2): DGGITQSPKYLFRKEGQNVTLSCEQNLNHDAMYWYRQDPGQGLRLIYYSQIVNDFQKGDIAEGYSVSREKKESFPLTVTSAQKNPTAFYLCASSTDRAYTGELFFGEGSRLTVL.

This clone has a single count. The chain employs TRBV6-1 and TRBJ2-7, with D possibly TRBD2 on 5 matching bases. V lost 10 bases, J lost 4 bases, and 11 bases lay in between. Germline assignment: CDR1 MNHNS and CDR2 SASEGT. This CDR3 has 11 amino acids. The CDR3 protein is CATAEGYEQYF. The CDR3 nucleotides are TGTGCCACAGCGGAAGGATACGAGCAGTACTTC.

The chain carries TRBV5-5 and TRBJ1-2; a weak D match, TRBD1 (5 bases). CDR3 length: 15 residues. Trimming took off 1 base at V and 8 bases at J, with 18 bases between the two ends. CDR1 SGHKS and CDR2 YYEKEE come from the germline V gene (reference sequence). Here the CDR3 DNA reads TGTGCCAGCAGCTTGTATCAGGGTGGGATTGGGGGCTACACCTTC. Translated, it gives CASSLYQGGIGGYTF.

The J gene is TRBJ1-6, the V gene TRBV6-6; TRBD1 aligns across 8 bases. This CDR3 contains 16 residues. Unmatched junction bases numbered 13, after V lost 6 bases and J lost 9 bases. Germline V gene data show CDR1 as MNHNY and CDR2 as SVGAGI (reference sequence). Written as DNA, the CDR3 is TGTGCCAGCAGCAAAACAGCAGGGGGCGCGGGTTCACCCCTCCACTTT. Encoded protein: CASSKTAGGAGSPLHF.

The chain links TRBV6-4 to TRBJ2-6, with 11 bases matching TRBD1. The junction had 18 bases not matched to a gene; V was cut back by 9 bases and J by 2 bases. Germline V gene lookup returns CDR1 MRHNA and CDR2 SNTAGT. This CDR3 spans 20 amino acids. CDR3 sequence reads: CARQWVIPWTGGAGANVLTF. CDR3 bases: TGTGCCAGACAATGGGTTATTCCTTGGACAGGGGGCGCTGGGGCCAACGTCCTGACTTTC.

V gene TRBV19 combines with J gene TRBJ2-3, with 8 bases that match TRBD1. With 0 bases clipped from V and 4 bases from J, the junction kept 9 bases outside the gene matches. This CDR3 has 17 residues. Germline CDR1 reads LNHDA; CDR2 reads SQIVND (reference sequence). For the CDR3, the DNA is TGTGCCAGTAGTATAGATCCGCCGACAGGGGTGCCAGATACGCAGTATTTT. This translates into CASSIDPPTGVPDTQYF.

The rearrangement uses TRBV11-2 and TRBJ1-4; D unresolved. The CDR3 has 16 residues. Between the trimmed V and J ends, which lost 5 bases and 8 bases, there was a span of 21 bases. The germline gives CDR1 SGHAT, CDR2 FQNNGV. CDR3 sequence reads: CASSPSSGSGREKLFF. The CDR3 nucleotides read TGTGCCAGCAGCCCCTCCTCCGGGTCCGGTCGCGAAAAACTGTTTTTT.

The chain combines TRBV21-1 with TRBJ1-2; TRBD1 is taken as the D call from the table, unchecked against the DNA. TRBV21-1 is reported as a pseudogene. The CDR3 is made up of 17 amino acids. The CDR3 nucleotides read TGTGCCAGCAGCAAAGGAGGGTGGGGGCAGGGAGACTATGGCTACACCTTC. It codes for CASSKGGWGQGDYGYTF.

The genes are TRBV21-1 and TRBJ2-1; TRBD2 was called by the table and not checked on the DNA. TRBV21-1 is a documented pseudogene. The CDR3 sequence is 18 residues long. In DNA, the CDR3 is TGTGCCAGCATCAGAGGGACTAGCGGGAGTAGGACCTACAATGAGCAGTTCTTC. Protein sequence: CASIRGTSGSRTYNEQFF.

The chain carries TRBV7-7 and TRBJ1-3; D unclear. CDR3 length: 15 amino acids. Trimming removed 5 bases from V and 1 base from J, with 12 bases in between. Per the germline V gene, CDR1 is SSHAT and CDR2 is FNYEAQ (reference sequence). CDR3 in amino acids: CASSMEVLSGNTIYF. CDR3 DNA: TGTGCCAGCAGCATGGAGGTCTTATCTGGAAACACCATATATTTT. The entire variable domain, with the rest obtained from reference TRBV7-7 and TRBJ1-3, is as follows: GAGVSQSPRYKVTKRGQDVTLRCDPISSHATLYWYQQALGQGPEFLTYFNYEAQPDKSGLPSDRFSAERPEGSISTLTIQRTEQRDSAMYRCASSMEVLSGNTIYFGEGSWLTVV.

V is TRBV4-3 and J is TRBJ2-7; 8 nucleotides line up with TRBD2. This CDR3 region has 16 residues. Germline-derived CDR1 and CDR2 are LGHNA and YSLEER. With 1 base clipped from V and 2 bases from J, the junction kept 7 bases outside the gene matches. The CDR3 region has the DNA TGCGCCAGCAGCCAAGTATGGAGCGGGGGAACCTACGAGCAGTACTTC. Translation gives CASSQVWSGGTYEQYF.

This chain uses TRBV5-4 with TRBJ2-3, with 8 bases fitting TRBD2. J was trimmed by 6 bases and V by 6 bases; bases with no gene match: 15. CDR1 and CDR2 from the germline V gene are SGHNT and YYREEE (reference sequence). The CDR3 runs 16 residues. CDR3: CASTMAGGRPGDTQYF. CDR3 sequence (DNA): TGTGCCAGCACCATGGCGGGCGGGAGGCCGGGGGATACGCAGTATTTT.

The genes are TRBV12-5 and TRBJ1-4; TRBD1 matches at 9 bases. J was trimmed by 7 bases and V by 3 bases; bases with no gene match: 9. Germline loops: CDR1 LGHNT, CDR2 FRNRAP. The CDR3 has 16 residues. DNA of the CDR3: TGTGCTAGTGGTTTAGGATTACAGGGGGCCCGTGAAAAACTGTTTTTT. Translation: CASGLGLQGAREKLFF.

The chain is built from TRBV19 and TRBJ2-3; D might be TRBD1 (5 bases). Germline values: CDR1 LNHDA, CDR2 SQIVND (reference sequence). Trimming removed 7 bases at V and 0 bases at J, with 11 bases between. This CDR3 has 14 amino acids. The DNA of the CDR3 is TGTGCCAGTAAGGAGACAGCTAGCACAGATACGCAGTATTTT. Protein product: CASKETASTDTQYF.

This chain uses TRBV5-6 with TRBJ1-6; D is possibly TRBD1 (6 bases). The germline gives CDR1 SGHDT, CDR2 YYEEEE. The ends were cut back, 5 bases at V and 7 bases at J, with 19 bases in the middle. This CDR3 has 16 residues. The CDR3: CASSPGWYRDNSPLHF. Here the CDR3 DNA reads TGTGCCAGCAGTCCTGGTTGGTACAGGGACAATTCACCCCTCCACTTT.

The chain has TRBV4-2 and TRBJ1-6, with 9 bases fitting TRBD1. Trimming cost V 3 bases and J 9 bases; bases outside gene matches: 6. CDR1 is LGHNA and CDR2 is YNFKEQ in the germline V gene. CDR3 length: 15 amino acids. The CDR3 loop is CASSQSTGGLSPLHF. CDR3 bases: TGTGCCAGCAGCCAGTCCACAGGGGGCCTTTCACCCCTCCACTTT.

CDR3: CASSYYTTGDNTEAFF. The DNA of the CDR3 is TGTGCCAGCAGTTACTATACGACAGGGGATAACACTGAAGCTTTCTTT. The chain combines TRBV6-6 with TRBJ1-1, with 8 nucleotides matching TRBD1. Germline-derived CDR1 and CDR2 are MNHNY and SVGAGI (reference sequence). The CDR3 covers 16 residues. V dropped 1 base and J dropped 2; count of bases not matched to a gene: 6.

The chain is built from TRBV5-1 and TRBJ2-2; possible D gene TRBD2, 6 bases. CDR3 length: 15 residues. V was pared by 1 base and J by 7 bases, with 14 bases between. CDR1 is SGHRS and CDR2 is YFSETQ in the germline V gene. The CDR3 spells CASSLFAGLDGELFF. The CDR3 DNA sequence: TGCGCCAGCAGCTTGTTTGCGGGGCTGGACGGGGAGCTGTTTTTT.

The chain joins TRBV2 to TRBJ2-3; TRBD2 agrees at 11 bases. Germline V gene sequence: CDR1 SNHLY, CDR2 FYNNEI. CDR3 length: 18 amino acids. The ends lost 1 base at V and 1 base at J; junction bases unmatched: 7. CDR3 loop: CASSEGTSGSLGTDTQYF. The DNA of the CDR3 is TGTGCCAGCAGTGAAGGGACTAGCGGGTCCTTGGGCACAGATACGCAGTATTTT.

This chain connects TRBV25-1 to TRBJ1-3; D gene uncertain. The CDR3 loop spans 15 amino acids. Germline V gene data show CDR1 as MGHDK and CDR2 as SYGVNS. Trimming shortened V by 2 bases and J by 0 bases, and 8 bases separated the two germline ends. CDR3 nucleotide sequence: TGTGCCAGCAGTGAAGCAGCAGGCTCTGGAAACACCATATATTTT. Translation: CASSEAAGSGNTIYF.

The chain links TRBV10-1 to TRBJ2-7; TRBD2 matches 8 bases. The CDR3 spans 14 residues. V was pared by 5 bases and J by 2 bases, with 5 bases of the junction left unmatched. In germline, CDR1 is WNHNN, CDR2 SYGVQD (reference sequence). CDR3 region: CASSRTGGPYEQYF. CDR3 coding DNA: TGCGCCAGCAGTCGAACGGGAGGGCCCTACGAGCAGTACTTC.

This chain connects TRBV29-1 to TRBJ2-1; D might be TRBD1 (6 bases). V was shortened by 4 bases and J by 5 bases, with 12 bases between the two germline ends. CDR3 length: 13 amino acids. Germline CDR1 SQVTM, CDR2 ANQGSEA. The CDR3 here is CSVAQGPHNEQFF. DNA of the CDR3: TGCAGCGTTGCGCAGGGGCCCCACAATGAGCAGTTCTTC.

The V gene is TRBV7-6, the J gene TRBJ2-2; D is possibly TRBD1 (5 bases). The length of the CDR3 is 15 residues. Trimming shortened V by 5 bases and J by 6 bases, and 16 bases separated the two germline ends. Germline V gene lookup returns CDR1 SGHVS and CDR2 FNYEAQ. CDR3 protein: CASSPSQGFPGELFF. CDR3 nucleotides: TGTGCCAGCAGCCCCTCCCAGGGTTTTCCCGGGGAGCTGTTTTTT.

The gene calls are TRBV2 and TRBJ1-2; D is possibly TRBD1 (6 bases). This CDR3 contains 13 residues. With 5 bases removed from V and 8 bases from J, the gap between germline ends came to 15 bases. Germline CDR1 and CDR2: SNHLY and FYNNEI. The CDR3 region has the DNA TGTGCCAGCAGTCAAAGGGGGGGAGACGGCTACACCTTC. It specifies CASSQRGGDGYTF.

The rearrangement uses TRBV7-8 and TRBJ1-4; D uncertain. Trimming removed 6 bases from V and 5 bases from J, with 7 bases in between. The CDR3 spans 12 residues. Looked up from germline, CDR1 is SGHVS and CDR2 is FQNEAQ. The CDR3 region is CASSTRNEKLFF. DNA for the CDR3: TGTGCCAGCAGTACTCGAAATGAAAAACTGTTTTTT. Full variable domain (rest looked up from reference TRBV7-8 and TRBJ1-4): GAGVSQSPRYKVAKRGQDVALRCDPISGHVSLFWYQQALGQGPEFLTYFQNEAQLDKSGLPSDRFFAERPEGSVSTLKIQRTQQEDSAVYLCASSTRNEKLFFGSGTQLSVL.